This TCR beta chain was captured by sequencing in a study of T-cell memory formation after mild COVID-19. A single record per CDR3 protein comes from TCRdb applying MiXCR to the 5' RACE reads. Altogether about 540,000 distinct CDR3 sequences are present, 20% being singletons, with the ten largest covering under 15%. The CDR3 sequence is 14 residues long. V lost 6 bases, J lost 4 bases, and 6 bases stayed unmatched. The germline V gene has CDR1 ENHRY and CDR2 SYGVKD. This receptor was taken from an adult woman who had mild COVID-19 (a few samples of this study predate the infection). Cell type and time point are not known. The rearrangement links TRBV10-3 to TRBJ1-2, with 9 bases aligning to TRBD1. Sequenced material: PBMCs or a T cell subset sorted from them (not recorded which). Written as DNA, the CDR3 is TGTGCCATCAGGAGGACAGGGGAGGGCTATGGCTACACCTTC. This translates into CAIRRTGEGYGYTF.